Sequencing of this TCR beta chain was carried out in a study of monozygotic twins with cystic fibrosis. This table comes from immunoSEQ multiplex PCR, and its TCRdb copy is limited to in-frame clones, with some not included. Seen here are some 14,000 clones, around 87% observed once, and the top ten hold about 0.73%. CDR3 size: 14 residues. The V gene's germline CDR1 is KGHSH and CDR2 LQKENI. Unmatched junction bases numbered 4, after V lost 3 bases and J lost 7 bases. The J gene is TRBJ1-2, the V gene TRBV18; 11 bases fit TRBD1. This sequence originates from a boy aged 10-17 years with cystic fibrosis. Sequenced material: blood. DNA of the CDR3: TGTGCCAGCTCACCCGGACAGGGGGCAAGTGGCTACACCTTC. It yields the protein CASSPGQGASGYTF.